Listed here are 28 T cell receptor beta chains from one sample, sequenced in a study of tumor-infiltrating lymphocytes in primary liver carcinoma. Co-extracted RNA and DNA came from roughly 20-30 mg of unsorted bulk tissue. The template, about 510 ng total RNA, yielded TCR beta cDNA made with a constant-region primer. Three nested multiplex PCR rounds, a slightly modified ARM-PCR method, built the TCR beta libraries. The opening two PCR rounds, about 11 cycles each, paired TRBV1-TRBV30 forward primers with a C-beta reverse primer. MiXCR was run by TCRdb on the multiplex PCR reads, yielding one entry per CDR3 protein. The sample lists 20,000 to 25,000 distinct CDR3 sequences, roughly 85% occurring once. The specimen sequenced was liver tumor tissue from sampling region 1. Sample subset: tumor region T1, superior pole. The receptors here all came from a woman in her thirties with primary liver carcinoma and hepatitis B virus infection.

On this clonotype: This may come from a read error, since a much larger clone is one base off. The chain is built from TRBV20-1 and TRBJ2-1; D not resolved. The length of the CDR3 is 10 residues. Germline V gene lookup returns CDR1 DFQATT and CDR2 SNEGSKA (reference sequence). CDR3 residues: CGAYIRTQFF. In DNA, the CDR3 is TGCGGTGCATATATTCGTACACAGTTCTTC.

Notes on this clonotype: The germline gene is not matched at one end of the junction; a read error may be the cause. V and J are TRBV11-1 and TRBJ1-1; 7 bases are shared with TRBD1. From germline, CDR1 is SGHAT and CDR2 FQDESV (reference sequence). The CDR3 has 15 amino acids. CDR3 in amino acids: CASSSTGTVNTEVIF. DNA for the CDR3: TGTGCCAGCAGCTCAACAGGGACAGTGAACACTGAGGTTATCTTT.

V is TRBV6-5 and J is TRBJ2-5; the match to TRBD1 covers 8 bases. Germline V lookup: CDR1 MNHEY, CDR2 SVGAGI. Germline trimming cut 5 bases from V and 7 bases from J; bases unmatched to any gene: 3. The CDR3 totals 12 residues. As DNA, the CDR3 is TGTGCCAGCAGTACCAGGGGGCTGACCCAGTACTTC. Residues: CASSTRGLTQYF.

Turning to this clonotype: Without the conserved terminal phenylalanine or tryptophan, this CDR3 likely stems from a read error. The chain joins TRBV11-3 to TRBJ2-2, with D maybe TRBD2 (8 bases). The CDR3 length is 15 residues. CDR1 and CDR2 (germline): SGHNT, YENEEA. Trimming took 9 bases from V and 8 from J, leaving 22 bases between them. Here the CDR3 reads CARNRREGAPGELFL. CDR3 nucleotide sequence: TGTGCCAGGAACCGTCGGGAGGGGGCCCCAGGGGAGCTGTTTTTG.

As regards this clonotype: One junction end disagrees with the germline gene, perhaps due to a read error. This chain uses TRBV10-3 with TRBJ2-1, with D uncertain. CDR1 is ENHRY and CDR2 is SYGVKD in the germline V gene. The CDR3 runs to 17 residues. The CDR3 spells CAIREAMAACAYNEQFF. CDR3 in DNA: TGTGCCATCCGTGAGGCCATGGCGGCTTGCGCCTACAATGAGCAGTTCTTC.

The genes are TRBV28 and TRBJ2-7, with a tentative D call TRBD1 (6 bases). V lost 5 bases and J lost 8, with 25 bases in between. The CDR3 runs 16 residues. Germline assignment: CDR1 MDHEN and CDR2 SYDVKM. The CDR3 DNA follows: TGTGCCAGCAGTCCGTCGGGACACCAGATGCCGTACAAGCAGTACTTC. As protein: CASSPSGHQMPYKQYF.

The table lists this clonotype with a count of one. Sequence at one end of the junction differs from germline and may be a read error. The CDR3 loop is CANTPSPDYSYIEQLF. The CDR3 region has the DNA TGCGCCAACACCCCGTCCCCAGACTATTCCTACATTGAGCAGTTATTC. J is TRBJ2-1 and V is TRBV5-1, with D perhaps matching TRBD2 (5 bases). The CDR3 is made up of 16 amino acids. Germline loops: CDR1 SGHRS, CDR2 YFSETQ. The entire variable domain, with the rest obtained from reference TRBV5-1 and TRBJ2-1, is as follows: KAGVTQTPRYLIKTRGQQVTLSCSPISGHRSVSWYQQTPGQGLQFLFEYFSETQRNKGNFPGRFSGRQFSNSRSEMNVSTLELGDSALYLCANTPSPDYSYIEQLFGPGTRLTVL.

As regards this clonotype: This likely comes from a read error, as the CDR3 has no conserved phenylalanine or tryptophan at its end. The chain joins TRBV11-2 to TRBJ1-6; TRBD1 might be the D (6 bases). The CDR3 consists of 15 residues. CDR1 is SGHAT, CDR2 FQNNGV, per germline. CDR3 coding DNA: TGTTCCAGCCCCATCACCCAGGGGACTAATTCACCGCTCCACTCT. Protein sequence: CSSPITQGTNSPLHS.

Concerning this clonotype itself: At one end, the junction sequence differs from germline, possibly due to a read error. The V gene is TRBV11-1, the J gene TRBJ2-1; perhaps TRBD1 as D (6 bases). Germline V gene data show CDR1 as SGHAT and CDR2 as FQDESV (reference sequence). The CDR3 sequence is 15 residues long. CDR3 DNA: TGTGCCAGCAGCCGGAGACAGGCCTCACACAATGAGCGGTTCTTC. It encodes CASSRRQASHNERFF.

Comments on this clonotype: Since a much larger clone is just one base distant, this may be a read error. V gene TRBV11-3 combines with J gene TRBJ2-1, with unresolved D. The CDR3 covers 12 residues. CDR1 and CDR2 from the germline V gene are SGHNT and YENEEA. The CDR3 nucleotides are TGTGCCAGCAGCCTTAACATGAGTGAGCAGCTCTTC. Its translation: CASSLNMSEQLF.

A word on this clonotype: Likely a read error: the CDR3 ends without its conserved phenylalanine or tryptophan. This chain links TRBV29-1 with TRBJ2-3; a weak D match, TRBD1 (5 bases). Germline V gene data show CDR1 as SQVTM and CDR2 as ANQGSEA. This CDR3 comprises 14 residues. The CDR3, as DNA: TGCAGCGTTAAAGAACTAAGTTCCACAGGTACGCAGTATTTG. Its translation is CSVKELSSTGTQYL.

The V call is TRBV14, the J call TRBJ2-3; TRBD2 aligns across 10 bases. CDR1 SGHDN and CDR2 FVKESK come from the germline V gene. Trimming cost V 7 bases and J 15 bases; bases outside gene matches: 22. The CDR3 loop spans 16 amino acids. CDR3 residues: CASNQVQREGRDTQYF. In nucleotides, the CDR3 is TGTGCCAGCAACCAGGTTCAGCGGGAGGGCCGTGATACACAATATTTT.

On this clonotype: A read error may produce the germline difference seen at one junction end. The gene calls are TRBV11-2 and TRBJ2-7; D is undetermined. CDR3 length: 13 amino acids. Germline CDR1 reads SGHAT; CDR2 reads FQNNGV. The CDR3 protein is CASRIARNYVQYF. In nucleotides, the CDR3 is TGTGCCAGCAGGATTGCGAGGAACTACGTGCAGTACTTC.

About this clonotype itself: Just one base apart from a much larger clone, this may be a read error. As the CDR3 is not closed by the conserved phenylalanine or tryptophan, this likely results from a read error. The chain carries TRBV20-1 and TRBJ2-1; tentative D call: TRBD2 (6 bases). Germline V gene data show CDR1 as DFQATT and CDR2 as SNEGSKA (reference sequence). The CDR3 runs 11 residues. CDR3 sequence reads: CRPKAGNEQFI. The CDR3 nucleotides are TGCAGGCCAAAAGCGGGCAATGAGCAGTTCATC.

This clonotype was found many times. This CDR3 is missing its conserved last phenylalanine or tryptophan, likely due to a read error. The chain uses TRBV6-1 and TRBJ1-2; D is ambiguous. Germline values: CDR1 MNHNS, CDR2 SASEGT. CDR3 length equals 18 residues. The DNA for the CDR3 is TGTGCCAGCAGTGAACGGCTCCTGGTCCTTAGATCTAACCATGGCTACACCTCC. This translates into CASSERLLVLRSNHGYTS.

This clonotype was counted a few times. A read error may produce the germline difference seen at one junction end. The V gene is TRBV11-2, the J gene TRBJ2-7; D gene unclear. The germline CDR1 and CDR2 sequences are SGHAT and FQNNGV. The CDR3 totals 13 residues. CDR3 in DNA: TGTGCTAGCAAGATCGTGGGGAACTACGAGCAGTACTTC. Translation: CASKIVGNYEQYF. Looking up the rest from reference TRBV11-2 and TRBJ2-7 gives the full variable domain: EAGVAQSPRYKIIEKRQSVAFWCNPISGHATLYWYQQILGQGPKLLIQFQNNGVVDDSQLPKDRFSAERLKGVDSTLKIQPAKLEDSAVYLCASKIVGNYEQYFGPGTRLTVT.

Note on this clonotype: A junction end diverges from the germline sequence, so it may reflect a read error. The rearrangement uses TRBV9 and TRBJ2-2; 7 nucleotides match TRBD2. The CDR3 loop spans 13 amino acids. Per the germline V gene, CDR1 is SGDLS and CDR2 is YYNGEE. CDR3 amino acids: CTSSTGGVGELFF. CDR3 DNA: TGTACCAGCAGCACGGGAGGAGTCGGGGAGCTGTTTTTT.

As for this clonotype: The junction shows a germline mismatch at one end, possibly a read error. The rearrangement uses TRBV7-9 and TRBJ2-7; TRBD2 matches at 9 bases. CDR3 length: 15 residues. The germline V gene has CDR1 SEHNR and CDR2 FQNEAQ (reference sequence). The chain's CDR3 is CSSSWGLAAPYDQYF. In DNA form, the CDR3 reads TGTTCCAGCAGTTGGGGACTAGCCGCACCTTACGATCAGTACTTC.

About this clonotype: This CDR3 fails to terminate in the conserved phenylalanine or tryptophan, so it likely reflects a read error. The chain joins TRBV11-2 to TRBJ2-2; 9 bases fit TRBD2. Germline CDR1 reads SGHAT; CDR2 reads FQNNGV. This CDR3 has 16 residues. The CDR3 DNA follows: TGCGCCAGCAGCTTAGCGGCGCTAGCGGGAACCGGGGAGCTGTTTGTT. It yields the protein CASSLAALAGTGELFV.

J is TRBJ2-2 and V is TRBV11-3; a possible D gene is TRBD1 (5 bases). V lost 10 bases, J lost 10 bases, and 19 bases lay in between. Germline loops: CDR1 SGHNT, CDR2 YENEEA. The CDR3 is 13 amino acids. In DNA form, the CDR3 reads TGTGCCATCGGAATCAGGGAATCCGTGGAGCTGTTTTTT. This translates into CAIGIRESVELFF.

This clonotype came up a few times. One junction end disagrees with the germline gene, perhaps due to a read error. The chain recombines TRBV24-1 with TRBJ1-5; D perhaps matches TRBD1 (6 bases). CDR3 size: 14 residues. The V gene's germline CDR1 is KGHDR and CDR2 SFDVKD. CDR3 loop: CVTTKGGMNQPQHF. For the CDR3, the DNA is TGTGTCACCACCAAAGGGGGGATGAATCAGCCCCAGCATTTT.

Concerning this clonotype itself: This could be a read error, since a much larger clone is one nucleotide away. The genes are TRBV5-5 and TRBJ2-3, with D perhaps TRBD1 (6 bases). The DNA end favors TRBJ1-5, so the J call may be wrong. This CDR3 is built from 16 residues. CDR1 is SGHKS, CDR2 YYEKEE, per germline (reference sequence). CDR3 sequence: CARSFAAKGGTDTQHF. The CDR3 region has the DNA TGTGCCAGAAGCTTTGCCGCGAAGGGGGGCACAGATACGCAGCATTTT.

This clonotype has only one observation. A much more abundant neighbour one base away suggests this may be a read error. V usage is TRBV4-1 and J usage is TRBJ1-1; maybe TRBD1 (5 bases). The V and J ends lost 2 bases and 8 bases respectively, with 15 bases between them. CDR3 length: 14 residues. Germline lookup yields CDR1 MGHRA and CDR2 YSYEKL. Here the CDR3 DNA reads TGCGCCAGCAGCCAAATTACAGGAAGCGCGGAAGCTTTCTTT. The encoded protein is CASSQITGSAEAFF.

The J gene is TRBJ2-3, the V gene TRBV12-3 or TRBV12-4; unclear D gene. This CDR3 has 15 residues. Trimming removed 3 bases from V and 3 bases from J, with 13 bases in between. The CDR3 sequence: CASSFPSPGTDTQYF. Here the CDR3 DNA reads TGTGCCAGCAGTTTCCCCTCTCCTGGGACAGATACGCAGTATTTT.

Concerning this clonotype: Given the absence of the conserved phenylalanine or tryptophan at the CDR3 end, a read error is likely. V usage is TRBV14 and J usage is TRBJ2-7, with D tentatively TRBD2 (6 bases). The germline V gene encodes CDR1 SGHDN and CDR2 FVKESK. The ends were cut back, 3 bases at V and 3 bases at J, with 15 bases in the middle. The CDR3 spans 15 residues. CDR3 bases: TGTGCCAGCAGCCAGGAGGCGGGGACTCACTACGAGCAGTACCTC. Amino acid sequence: CASSQEAGTHYEQYL.

As concerns this clonotype: The CDR3 ends on some other residue instead of the conserved phenylalanine or tryptophan, so this is likely a read error. CDR3 loop: CVSSAELAGIVDTQYL. The CDR3, as DNA: TGTGTCAGCAGCGCGGAACTAGCGGGTATTGTTGATACGCAGTATCTT. The chain uses TRBV11-2 and TRBJ2-3, with TRBD2 matching 9 bases. Per germline, CDR1 SGHAT and CDR2 FQNNGV. This CDR3 is built from 16 residues.

Remarks on this clonotype: Relative to the germline gene, one junction end is altered; a read error may explain this. The rearrangement joins TRBV11-1 to TRBJ1-1; D is possibly TRBD1 (6 bases). CDR1 is SGHAT, CDR2 FQDESV, per germline (reference sequence). The CDR3 totals 15 residues. DNA for the CDR3: TGTGCCAGGAGCTCAACCAGGACAGTGAACACTGTAGCTTTCTTT. Translating gives CARSSTRTVNTVAFF. Supplemented by reference TRBV11-1 and TRBJ1-1, the full variable domain reads EAEVAQSPRYKITEKSQAVAFWCDPISGHATLYWYRQILGQGPELLVQFQDESVVDDSQLPKDRFSAERLKGVDSTLKIQPAELGDSAMYLCARSSTRTVNTVAFFGQGTRLTVV.

This clonotype was counted only a few times. At one of its ends the junction is not consistent with the germline gene, which may arise from a read error. The J gene is TRBJ2-1, the V gene TRBV4-3, with D tentatively TRBD2 (6 bases). The germline V gene encodes CDR1 LGHNA and CDR2 YSLEER. This CDR3 spans 16 amino acids. CDR3: CASSQDAGSSYNEQLF. The CDR3, as DNA: TGCGCCAGTAGCCAAGATGCGGGAAGCTCCTATAACGAGCAGCTCTTC.